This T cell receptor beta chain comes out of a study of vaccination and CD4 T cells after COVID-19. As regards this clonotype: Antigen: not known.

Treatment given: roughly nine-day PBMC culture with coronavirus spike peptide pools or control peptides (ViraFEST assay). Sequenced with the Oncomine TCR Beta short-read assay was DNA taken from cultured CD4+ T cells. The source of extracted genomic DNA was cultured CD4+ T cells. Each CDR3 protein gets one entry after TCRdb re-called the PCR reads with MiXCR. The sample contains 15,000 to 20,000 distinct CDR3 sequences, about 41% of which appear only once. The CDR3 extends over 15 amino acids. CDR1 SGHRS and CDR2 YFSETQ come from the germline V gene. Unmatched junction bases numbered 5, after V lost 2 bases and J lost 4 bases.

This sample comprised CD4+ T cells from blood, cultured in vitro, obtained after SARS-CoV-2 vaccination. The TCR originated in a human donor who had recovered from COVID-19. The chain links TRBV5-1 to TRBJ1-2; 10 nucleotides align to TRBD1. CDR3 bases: TGCGCCAGCAGCTTAAGGGACAGGGGCAGCTATGGCTACACCTTC. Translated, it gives CASSLRDRGSYGYTF.